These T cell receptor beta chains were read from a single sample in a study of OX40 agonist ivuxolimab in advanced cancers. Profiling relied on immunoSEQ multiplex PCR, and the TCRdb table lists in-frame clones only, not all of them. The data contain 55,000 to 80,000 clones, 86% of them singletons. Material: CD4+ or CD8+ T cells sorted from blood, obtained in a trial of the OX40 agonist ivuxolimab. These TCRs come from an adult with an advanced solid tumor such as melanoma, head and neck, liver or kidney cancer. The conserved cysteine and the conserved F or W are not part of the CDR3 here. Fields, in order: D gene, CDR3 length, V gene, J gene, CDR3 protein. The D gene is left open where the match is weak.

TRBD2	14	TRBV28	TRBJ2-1	ASSAPGSGRGNEQF
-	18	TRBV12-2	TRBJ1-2	ASRLELHEGKTSANYGYT
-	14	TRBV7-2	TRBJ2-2	ASSPRRLENTGELF
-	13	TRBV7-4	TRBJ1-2	ASSTFGTRNYGYT
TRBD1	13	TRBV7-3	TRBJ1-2	ASRRNGQGAFGYT
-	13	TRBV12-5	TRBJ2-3	ASGLDLDRLDTQY
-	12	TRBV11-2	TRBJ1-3	ASSPLQGGNTIY
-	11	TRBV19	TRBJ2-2	ASLGQHTGELF
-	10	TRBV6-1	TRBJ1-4	ASRLVGEKLF
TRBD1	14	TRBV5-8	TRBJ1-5	ASSLGTGHSNQPQH
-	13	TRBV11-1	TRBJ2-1	ASSFSGFSYNEQF
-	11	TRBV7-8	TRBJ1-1	ASSFTGSTEAF
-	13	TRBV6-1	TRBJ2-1	ATTEGWDYYNEQF
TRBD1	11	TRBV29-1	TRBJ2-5	SVGQGFGETQY
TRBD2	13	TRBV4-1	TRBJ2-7	ASSRSGTSSYEQY
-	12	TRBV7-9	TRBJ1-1	ASSLLFGGIEAF
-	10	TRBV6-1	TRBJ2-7	ASQRGGLEQY
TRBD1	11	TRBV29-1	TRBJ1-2	SAGDRDYYGYT
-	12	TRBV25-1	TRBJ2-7	ASRGGSGRYEQY
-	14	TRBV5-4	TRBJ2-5	ASSFGNAGRVETQY
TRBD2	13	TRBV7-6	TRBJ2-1	ASSSKAGGRIEQF
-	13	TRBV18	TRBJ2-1	ASSPTGGSYNEQF
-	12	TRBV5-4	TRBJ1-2	ASSPDTLNYGYT
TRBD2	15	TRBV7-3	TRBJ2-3	ASSPLLAGVGTDTQY
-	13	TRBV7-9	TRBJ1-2	ASSLGGPANYGYT
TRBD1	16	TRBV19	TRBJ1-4	ASSDSGTGAATNEKLF
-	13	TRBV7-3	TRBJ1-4	ASSLNLREGEKLF
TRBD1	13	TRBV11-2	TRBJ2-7	ASSRAGTGFNEQY
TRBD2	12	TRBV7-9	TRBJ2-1	ASSGTSVYNEQF
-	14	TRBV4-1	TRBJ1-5	ASSLQGLDSNQPQH